The 11 T cell receptor beta chains below all came from one sample that was sequenced in a study of blood T cells in healthy people across ages. The second PCR ran about 6 to 12 cycles with a sample-barcoded 5' primer and J-beta primers. TCRdb processed the 5' RACE reads anew with MiXCR; each CDR3 protein has one entry. The sample shows 1.5 million or so distinct CDR3 sequences, 35% to 45% of them seen only once. The sequencing sample was made of blood. Every receptor here comes from a woman aged 18 to 35 in good health.

The chain links TRBV15 to TRBJ1-5, with 9 bases that match TRBD1. Germline trimming cut 8 bases from V and 6 bases from J; bases unmatched to any gene: 11. In germline, CDR1 is LNHNV, CDR2 YYDKDF (reference sequence). The CDR3 is 15 amino acids. CDR3 DNA: TGTGCCACCCAACCGGGACAGGGTGGGAGTCAGCCCCAGCATTTT. It codes for CATQPGQGGSQPQHF.

This sequence joins TRBV3-1 and TRBJ2-1, with no clear D. The CDR3 spans 11 residues. Germline V CDR1 and CDR2: LGHDT, YNNKEL (reference sequence). V was clipped by 5 bases and J by 8 bases, with 7 bases between them. In DNA form, the CDR3 reads TGTGCCAGCAGCACCCTCGATGAGCAGTTCTTC. This codes for CASSTLDEQFF.

The chain joins TRBV6-5 to TRBJ2-1; D possibly corresponds to TRBD2 (6 bases). Per the germline V gene, CDR1 is MNHEY and CDR2 is SVGAGI. The CDR3 sequence is 15 residues long. V gave up 3 bases and J gave up 5 bases, with 14 bases separating them. CDR3 sequence reads: CASSYRDWENNEQFF. CDR3 DNA: TGTGCCAGCAGTTATCGGGACTGGGAGAACAATGAGCAGTTCTTC.

This clonotype occurred a few times. This sequence joins TRBV24-1 and TRBJ2-3; 7 positions agree with TRBD1. V trimming: 6 bases; J trimming: 6 bases; junction bases outside the gene matches: 5. The CDR3 sequence is 13 residues long. Looked up from germline, CDR1 is KGHDR and CDR2 is SFDVKD. DNA of the CDR3: TGTGCCACCAGTCGACAGGGTGCGGATACGCAGTATTTT. It yields the protein CATSRQGADTQYF.

This clonotype was counted between two and nine times. Written as DNA, the CDR3 is TGTGCCAGCAGCTTACCGGGACAGGGGGGCTATGGCTACACCTTC. This translates into CASSLPGQGGYGYTF. The chain employs TRBV28 and TRBJ1-2; 11 nucleotides line up with TRBD1. Germline CDR1 and CDR2: MDHEN and SYDVKM. This CDR3 comprises 15 residues. V trimming: 6 bases; J trimming: 4 bases; junction bases outside the gene matches: 7.

The table lists this clonotype with a few counts. This chain connects TRBV15 to TRBJ2-3; the D is unclear. V lost 1 base to trimming and J lost 3 bases, with 11 bases between them. CDR3 length: 15 amino acids. Germline CDR1 LNHNV, CDR2 YYDKDF (reference sequence). The CDR3 loop reads CATSRVLASTDTQYF. The CDR3, as DNA: TGTGCCACCAGCAGAGTCTTGGCCTCAACAGATACGCAGTATTTT.

This clonotype was seen only a few times. The chain has TRBV7-8 and TRBJ2-1; TRBD1 might be the D (6 bases). This CDR3 has 16 residues. V was shortened by 7 bases and J by 4 bases, with 20 bases between the two germline ends. The germline CDR1 and CDR2 sequences are SGHVS and FQNEAQ. The CDR3 is CASNRDTEMRYNEQFF. In DNA form, the CDR3 reads TGTGCCAGCAACCGGGACACCGAGATGCGGTACAATGAGCAGTTCTTC.

With respect to this clonotype: A much larger clone lies a single base off, so this may be a read error. The chain employs TRBV29-1 and TRBJ2-1, with unresolved D. With 6 bases removed from V and 8 bases from J, the gap between germline ends came to 20 bases. Germline CDR1 and CDR2: SQVTM and ANQGSEA. This CDR3 comprises 14 residues. CDR3 loop: CSVFQTETLDEQFF. CDR3 DNA: TGCAGCGTCTTCCAGACGGAAACTTTGGATGAGCAGTTCTTC.

This clonotype was detected a few times. The rearrangement uses TRBV3-1 and TRBJ1-4, with no clear D. This CDR3 contains 14 residues. The V end was cut by 2 bases, the J end by 5 bases, with 9 bases between. Per germline, CDR1 LGHDT and CDR2 YNNKEL (reference sequence). The CDR3 reads CASSQPRMNEKLFF. CDR3 bases: TGTGCCAGCAGCCAACCCAGGATGAATGAAAAACTGTTTTTT.

This clonotype was recorded a few times. The chain employs TRBV6-5 and TRBJ2-1; 10 bases align to TRBD2. This CDR3 has 14 amino acids. The J segment lost 12 bases and the V segment lost 6 bases, leaving 11 bases of the junction unmatched. Germline V gene sequence: CDR1 MNHEY, CDR2 SVGAGI. The CDR3 protein is CASSRAGGPYGQFF. The CDR3 DNA is TGTGCCAGCAGCCGAGCGGGGGGGCCGTATGGGCAGTTCTTC.

This clonotype was found a few times. This chain uses TRBV12-3 or TRBV12-4 with TRBJ1-5; 7 bases are a match to TRBD1. This CDR3 region has 14 residues. J gave up 2 bases and V 6 bases, and 4 bases lay outside the gene matches. CDR3 nucleotides: TGTGCCAGCAGAAAAGGACAGGGCAATCAGCCCCAGCATTTT. It is translated as CASRKGQGNQPQHF.